Each of the 11 T cell receptor beta chains below was sequenced from the same sample in a study of blood T cell repertoires in COVID-19 (dated by TCRdb to 2020 to 2021). The library relied on the immunoSEQ multiplex PCR assay. As stored in TCRdb, this immuneACCESS dataset retains in-frame rearrangements with V and J assigned. A fraction of the clones does not appear; measured against another copy, unresolved V genes explain less than half of the discrepancy, and the remainder lacks a known reason. In this sample the table shows about 370,000 clones, roughly nine tenths of which occur a single time. Approximately 3% of the sample is taken by the ten largest. The sequencing input was peripheral blood. These receptors were obtained from a woman younger than 45 with COVID-19, enrolled during active disease.

This chain uses TRBV7-9 with TRBJ2-7; D possibly corresponds to TRBD1 (6 bases). Germline loops: CDR1 SEHNR, CDR2 FQNEAQ (reference sequence). The CDR3 spans 15 residues. V was pared by 0 bases and J by 3 bases, with 12 bases between. The CDR3 DNA reads TGTGCCAGCAGCTTAGCGCAAGGACAGAACTACGAGCAGTACTTC. It is translated as CASSLAQGQNYEQYF.

The V call is TRBV5-4, the J call TRBJ1-2; no clear D gene. Germline loops: CDR1 SGHNT, CDR2 YYREEE (reference sequence). V shed 4 bases and J shed 3 bases, with 10 bases lying between them. The CDR3 contains 13 residues. Here the CDR3 reads CASSPQADYGYTF. CDR3 nucleotides: TGTGCCAGCAGCCCCCAGGCTGACTATGGCTACACCTTC.

V is TRBV10-3 and J is TRBJ2-3; 9 positions agree with TRBD2. This CDR3 is built from 14 residues. Trimming took 3 bases from V and 3 from J; bases not matched to a gene: 1. The germline CDR1 and CDR2 sequences are ENHRY and SYGVKD. The CDR3 nucleotides read TGTGCCATCAGTGATAGCGGGGGTACAGATACGCAGTATTTT. The encoded protein is CAISDSGGTDTQYF.

The chain is built from TRBV5-6 and TRBJ2-1; 9 nucleotides line up with TRBD2. The V and J ends lost 0 bases and 4 bases, in that order; junction bases with no gene match: 2. The CDR3 is 15 amino acids. Germline V gene data show CDR1 as SGHDT and CDR2 as YYEEEE. Written as DNA, the CDR3 is TGTGCCAGCAGCTTGGGACTAGCGGAATACAATGAGCAGTTCTTC. Its protein product is CASSLGLAEYNEQFF.

The chain couples TRBV7-2 to TRBJ2-7, with TRBD2 as a possible D gene (7 bases). Germline lookup yields CDR1 SGHTA and CDR2 FQGNSA. The CDR3 has 13 amino acids. V was clipped by 8 bases and J by 4 bases, with 15 bases between them. CDR3: CASGIGRGYEQYV. The CDR3 nucleotides are TGTGCCAGCGGAATTGGGAGGGGGTACGAGCAGTACGTC.

The genes are TRBV19 and TRBJ1-6; the D gene is possibly TRBD1 (5 bases). CDR3 length: 16 amino acids. Trimming took off 5 bases at V and 7 bases at J, with 18 bases between the two ends. Germline lookup yields CDR1 LNHDA and CDR2 SQIVND (reference sequence). CDR3 sequence (DNA): TGTGCCAGTAGTCCCGCGGGACGAGCTGGGAATTCACCCCTCCACTTT. Protein product: CASSPAGRAGNSPLHF.

CDR3 in amino acids: CASSPTGGPVTEAFF. CDR3 sequence (DNA): TGTGCCAGCAGCCCAACGGGGGGGCCGGTCACTGAAGCTTTCTTT. The chain recombines TRBV5-4 with TRBJ1-1; D possibly corresponds to TRBD1 (6 bases). The V end lost 4 bases, the J end lost 4 bases, and 17 bases lay between the germline ends. The CDR3 covers 15 residues. Germline-derived CDR1 and CDR2 are SGHNT and YYREEE (reference sequence).

The V gene is TRBV28, the J gene TRBJ2-1; D is possibly TRBD2 (6 bases). The CDR3 contains 15 residues. Germline V gene sequence: CDR1 MDHEN, CDR2 SYDVKM. Trimming cost V 3 bases and J 3 bases, with 12 bases left between them. The CDR3 spells CASSLSVGGYNEQFF. The CDR3 DNA reads as TGTGCCAGCAGTTTGAGTGTGGGGGGCTACAATGAGCAGTTCTTC.

The chain uses TRBV12-5 and TRBJ2-1, with D hard to call. V dropped 5 bases and J dropped 0 bases, with 8 bases sitting between them. The CDR3 length is 14 residues. CDR1 and CDR2 from the germline V gene are LGHNT and FRNRAP. The CDR3 protein is CASGPDSSYNEQFF. In nucleotides, the CDR3 is TGTGCTAGTGGTCCCGATAGCTCCTACAATGAGCAGTTCTTC.

This chain joins TRBV7-8 and TRBJ2-7; TRBD2 might be the D (6 bases). The CDR3 is made up of 14 amino acids. The V end lost 5 bases, the J end lost 2 bases, and 13 bases lay between the germline ends. In germline, CDR1 is SGHVS, CDR2 FQNEAQ. In nucleotides, the CDR3 is TGTGCCAGCAGCCCTCGGACTACCCCCTACGAGCAGTACGTC. The encoded protein is CASSPRTTPYEQYV.

The rearrangement uses TRBV7-6 and TRBJ2-3, with D tentatively TRBD2 (5 bases). The CDR3 is made up of 15 amino acids. Germline loops: CDR1 SGHVS, CDR2 FNYEAQ. Between the trimmed V and J ends, which lost 5 bases and 4 bases, there was a span of 16 bases. The CDR3: CASSAETQRADTQYF. The CDR3 bases are TGTGCCAGCAGCGCCGAGACTCAGAGGGCAGATACGCAGTATTTT.